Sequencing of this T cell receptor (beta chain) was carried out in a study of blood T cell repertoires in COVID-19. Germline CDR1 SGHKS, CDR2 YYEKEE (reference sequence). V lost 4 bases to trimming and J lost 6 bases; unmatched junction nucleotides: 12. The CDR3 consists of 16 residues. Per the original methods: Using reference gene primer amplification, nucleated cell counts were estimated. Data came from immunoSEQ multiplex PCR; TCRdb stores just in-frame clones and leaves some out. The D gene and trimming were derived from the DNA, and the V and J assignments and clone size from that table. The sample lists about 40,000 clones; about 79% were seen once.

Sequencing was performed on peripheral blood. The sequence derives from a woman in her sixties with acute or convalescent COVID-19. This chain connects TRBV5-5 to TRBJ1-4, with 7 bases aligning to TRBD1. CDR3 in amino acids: CASSLNRQGLDEKLFF. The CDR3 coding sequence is TGTGCCAGCAGCCTAAATCGACAGGGACTGGATGAAAAACTGTTTTTT.